Listed below are T cell receptor beta chains from one sample, sequenced in a study of blood T cell repertoires in COVID-19. Clones were sequenced by immunoSEQ multiplex PCR, and TCRdb holds only the in-frame ones, with some missing. Here the sample spans just under 55,000 clones, around nine tenths being singletons. Sequencing was carried out using peripheral blood. These receptors were obtained from a man in his forties or fifties with acute or convalescent COVID-19. CDR3s include the opening cysteine and the closing phenylalanine or tryptophan. A D gene is named only where the DNA matches it firmly. Size is stated for part of the rows, as once, few or many counts, or as a class when the clone is expanded.

>-|TRBV5-5|-|TRBJ2-2
CASSLGSIHRVELFF
TGTGCCAGCAGCTTGGGCTCGATACACCGGGTGGAGCTGTTTTTT
>-|TRBV3-1/TRBV3-2|-|TRBJ2-7
CASSQDRGHSFPSFEQYF
TGTGCCAGCAGCCAAGATAGGGGACACTCGTTCCCGTCCTTCGAGCAGTACTTC
>-|TRBV25-1|-|TRBJ1-2
CASSAEVGGLGYTF
TGTGCCAGCAGTGCCGAAGTGGGGGGGCTTGGCTACACCTTC
>once|TRBV6-2/TRBV6-3|-|TRBJ2-7
CASSYSSGAYEQYF
TGTGCCAGCAGTTACTCTAGCGGTGCCTACGAGCAGTACTTC
>once|TRBV11-3|-|TRBJ2-7
CASSLDRTGGAYEQYF
TGTGCCAGCAGCTTAGATCGCACAGGGGGGGCCTACGAGCAGTACTTC
>-|TRBV6-2/TRBV6-3|TRBD2|TRBJ2-1
CASSYPGLAGGDEQFF
TGTGCCAGCAGTTACCCGGGACTAGCGGGAGGGGATGAGCAGTTCTTC
>-|TRBV6-5|TRBD1|TRBJ2-7
CASSPGTGSDEQYF
TGTGCCAGCAGTCCCGGGACAGGGAGTGACGAGCAGTACTTC
>once|TRBV24-1|-|TRBJ2-2
CATQRAGATGELFF
TGTGCCACCCAGAGGGCGGGGGCAACCGGGGAGCTGTTTTTT
>-|TRBV29-1|TRBD1|TRBJ1-1
CSVDRGGTEAFF
TGCAGCGTGGACAGGGGGGGCACTGAAGCTTTCTTT
>-|TRBV4-3|-|TRBJ1-2
CASSQEGHLYGYTF
TGCGCCAGCAGCCAAGAGGGACACCTTTATGGCTACACCTTC
>-|TRBV19|-|TRBJ2-1
CASSVGESSYNEQFF
TGTGCCAGTAGTGTCGGAGAGAGCTCCTACAATGAGCAGTTCTTC
>medium-sized|TRBV10-3|TRBD2|TRBJ2-3
CAISDWAGGLAGVRSVVTDTQYF
TGTGCCATCAGTGACTGGGCAGGGGGTTTAGCGGGAGTCCGATCCGTTGTCACAGATACGCAGTATTTT
>-|TRBV30|TRBD1|TRBJ1-1
CAWSYRGPAEAFF
TGTGCCTGGAGTTACAGGGGGCCCGCTGAAGCTTTCTTT
>-|TRBV2|-|TRBJ2-5
CASATPGSQETQYF
TGTGCCAGCGCTACACCGGGGAGTCAAGAGACCCAGTACTTC
>-|TRBV18|TRBD2|TRBJ2-3
CASSPGGPGDTQYF
TGTGCCAGCTCACCGGGAGGGCCTGGAGATACGCAGTATTTT
>once|TRBV5-4|-|TRBJ2-2
CASSLWAGTGELFF
TGTGCCAGCAGCTTGTGGGCGGGGACCGGGGAGCTGTTTTTT
>once|TRBV2|TRBD2|TRBJ2-3
CASGRLAGVDTQYF
TGTGCCAGCGGGAGACTAGCGGGAGTAGATACGCAGTATTTT
>-|TRBV6-5|TRBD2|TRBJ2-7
CASSYTGAGGVHEQYF
TGTGCCAGCAGTTACACCGGAGCGGGAGGGGTCCACGAGCAGTACTTC
>once|TRBV12-3/TRBV12-4|-|TRBJ2-7
CASSFYRNHEQYF
TGTGCCAGCAGTTTCTACAGGAACCACGAGCAGTACTTC